This record looks at one T cell receptor beta chain sequence and its context. The target antigen is unknown. The CDR3 has 14 amino acids. The V gene lost 7 bases and the J gene lost 3 bases, with 14 bases spanning the gap. The germline gives CDR1 MNHEY, CDR2 SMNVEV (reference sequence). With a J-beta primer mix and a sample-barcoded 5' primer, a second PCR ran about 7 to 11 cycles. From each sample, at least 2.5 million paired-end reads containing CDR3 were obtained. TCRdb called the 5' RACE reads again in MiXCR, with one record for every CDR3 protein. The table shows 950,000 to 1,200,000 distinct CDR3 sequences, with more than 30% occurring only once. This entry is derived from a study of blood T cells in healthy people across ages. Study-wide background: Template switching recovered approximately one barcoded beta molecule for every two T cells.

Study-wide points: There were more naive CD4+ cells and higher diversity in long-lived donors than in aged donors.

The sequenced sample was blood. V gene TRBV27 combines with J gene TRBJ2-3; TRBD2 might be the D (5 bases). The TCR comes from a man aged 18 to 29 in good health. CDR3: CASNLATGTDTQYF. CDR3 in DNA: TGTGCCAGCAACTTAGCGACCGGGACAGATACGCAGTATTTT.